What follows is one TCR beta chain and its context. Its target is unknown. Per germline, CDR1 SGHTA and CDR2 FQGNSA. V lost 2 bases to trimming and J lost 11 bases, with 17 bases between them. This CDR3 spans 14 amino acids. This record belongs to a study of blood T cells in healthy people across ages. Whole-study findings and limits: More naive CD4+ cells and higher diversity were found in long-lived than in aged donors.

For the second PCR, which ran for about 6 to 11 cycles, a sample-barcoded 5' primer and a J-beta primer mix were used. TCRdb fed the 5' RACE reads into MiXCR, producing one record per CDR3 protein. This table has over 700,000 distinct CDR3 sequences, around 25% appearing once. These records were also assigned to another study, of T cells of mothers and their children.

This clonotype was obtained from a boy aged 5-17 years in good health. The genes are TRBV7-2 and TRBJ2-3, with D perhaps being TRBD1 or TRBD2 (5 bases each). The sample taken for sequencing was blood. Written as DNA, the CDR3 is TGTGCCAGCAGCTTATTGAGGGGACCTGAGAGGCAGTATTTT. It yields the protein CASSLLRGPERQYF.